Following are 10 T cell receptor beta chains from one sample sequenced in a study of T cells after yellow fever vaccination. Via MiXCR, TCRdb re-called the 5' RACE reads, giving one row per CDR3 protein. Counted here are approximately 170,000 distinct CDR3 sequences, 9.5% to 12% occurring once; the ten biggest clones make up just over 35%. The source was CD8+ T cells sorted from PBMCs, collected 15 days after the yellow fever booster vaccination. The receptors were sampled from a man between 18 and 29 years old who received the YFV17D yellow fever vaccine.

This clonotype was recorded a few times. This chain connects TRBV27 to TRBJ2-2, with D uncertain. The V gene lost 8 bases and the J gene lost 0 bases, with 10 bases spanning the gap. This CDR3 has 14 residues. Germline loops: CDR1 MNHEY, CDR2 SMNVEV (reference sequence). The CDR3 spells CASRYRANTGELFF. The DNA for the CDR3 is TGTGCCAGCCGCTACAGAGCGAACACCGGGGAGCTGTTTTTT.

This clonotype turned up a few times. The chain has TRBV3-1 and TRBJ2-1; 8 bases match TRBD2. This CDR3 contains 19 residues. Germline V CDR1 and CDR2: LGHDT, YNNKEL (reference sequence). Trimming cost V 0 bases and J 2 bases; bases outside gene matches: 12. CDR3 sequence (DNA): TGTGCCAGCAGCCAAGATGACGCGGGGGGTGACTCGGCCTACAATGAGCAGTTCTTC. Its translation is CASSQDDAGGDSAYNEQFF.

This chain uses TRBV3-1 with TRBJ2-5; 14 bases map to TRBD2. Germline CDR1 reads LGHDT; CDR2 reads YNNKEL (reference sequence). With 1 base clipped from V and 2 bases from J, the junction kept 3 bases outside the gene matches. The CDR3 length is 17 residues. The CDR3 bases are TGTGCCAGCAGCCAAGGCCGACTAGCGGGGGGGCAAGAGACCCAGTACTTC. This sequence encodes CASSQGRLAGGQETQYF.

This clonotype was counted a few times. The chain joins TRBV7-9 to TRBJ1-6, with a weak D call TRBD1 (6 bases). Germline V gene data show CDR1 as SEHNR and CDR2 as FQNEAQ (reference sequence). Trimming removed 6 bases at V and 7 bases at J, with 13 bases between. This CDR3 spans 14 amino acids. The CDR3 here is CASRSPGANSPLHF. As DNA, the CDR3 is TGTGCCAGCAGATCCCCAGGGGCAAATTCACCCCTCCACTTT.

The rearrangement uses TRBV6-5 and TRBJ1-2; D remains unclear. CDR3 length: 13 residues. CDR1 is MNHEY and CDR2 is SVGAGI in the germline V gene. Trimming shortened V by 2 bases and J by 8 bases, and 12 bases separated the two germline ends. The CDR3 loop is CASSYGSYDGYTF. In DNA form, the CDR3 reads TGTGCCAGCAGTTACGGGTCCTACGACGGCTACACCTTC.

The J gene is TRBJ1-4, the V gene TRBV5-1, with 11 bases that match TRBD1. This CDR3 contains 16 residues. In germline, CDR1 is SGHRS, CDR2 YFSETQ. V shed 4 bases, J shed 1 base, and the junction held 3 bases outside the gene matches. Here the CDR3 DNA reads TGCGCCAGCAGCGATGGGACAGGGGGAACTAATGAAAAACTGTTTTTT. Translated: CASSDGTGGTNEKLFF.

The chain couples TRBV29-1 to TRBJ2-5; the D gene is possibly TRBD2 (5 bases). Per germline, CDR1 SQVTM and CDR2 ANQGSEA. The CDR3 loop spans 12 amino acids. Trimming removed 6 bases at V and 6 bases at J, with 14 bases between. The CDR3 loop is CSVPAGMQTQYF. The CDR3 DNA is TGCAGCGTCCCTGCCGGGATGCAGACCCAGTACTTC.

This clonotype was recorded a few times. This chain joins TRBV4-2 and TRBJ2-3; D assignment may be TRBD1 or TRBD2 (6 bases each). The CDR3 runs 15 residues. From germline, CDR1 is LGHNA and CDR2 YNFKEQ. V was shortened by 1 base and J by 6 bases, with 14 bases between the two germline ends. The CDR3 sequence: CASSQVLRGGDTQYF. The DNA for the CDR3 is TGTGCCAGCAGCCAAGTGCTCAGGGGAGGCGATACGCAGTATTTT.

The chain combines TRBV7-9 with TRBJ2-7; D ambiguous. Germline assignment: CDR1 SEHNR and CDR2 FQNEAQ (reference sequence). The CDR3 extends over 13 amino acids. The V and J ends lost 5 bases and 5 bases respectively, with 13 bases between them. The CDR3 spells CASSLDHLDEQYF. The CDR3 DNA reads TGTGCCAGCAGCCTGGACCACCTAGACGAGCAGTACTTC.

This clonotype was picked up one time. The CDR3 DNA reads as TGTGCCAGCAGCTTATTATTCGAGCAGTACTTC. Amino acids: CASSLLFEQYF. This chain joins TRBV7-9 and TRBJ2-7, with D uncertain. Per germline, CDR1 SEHNR and CDR2 FQNEAQ (reference sequence). The V gene lost 2 bases and the J gene lost 6 bases, with 5 bases spanning the gap. This CDR3 contains 11 residues.